This TCR beta chain was recorded in a study of blood T cell repertoires in COVID-19. This CDR3 is built from 16 residues. The V gene lost 5 bases and the J gene lost 3 bases, with 20 bases spanning the gap. Germline V CDR1 and CDR2: SGHAT, FQNNGV. Produced via immunoSEQ multiplex PCR; TCRdb's table is partial and in-frame only. Altogether roughly 100,000 clones are present, almost 85% being singletons, with the ten largest covering more than 9%. Sequencing was done on a sample of peripheral blood. The chain links TRBV11-2 to TRBJ2-7; possible D gene TRBD1, 6 bases. The sequence was collected from a man aged 35-49 years with active or convalescent COVID-19. In DNA, the CDR3 is TGTGCCAGCAGCCGCGGTCGGACAGCGGTGGGCTACGAGCAGTACTTC. It is translated as CASSRGRTAVGYEQYF.